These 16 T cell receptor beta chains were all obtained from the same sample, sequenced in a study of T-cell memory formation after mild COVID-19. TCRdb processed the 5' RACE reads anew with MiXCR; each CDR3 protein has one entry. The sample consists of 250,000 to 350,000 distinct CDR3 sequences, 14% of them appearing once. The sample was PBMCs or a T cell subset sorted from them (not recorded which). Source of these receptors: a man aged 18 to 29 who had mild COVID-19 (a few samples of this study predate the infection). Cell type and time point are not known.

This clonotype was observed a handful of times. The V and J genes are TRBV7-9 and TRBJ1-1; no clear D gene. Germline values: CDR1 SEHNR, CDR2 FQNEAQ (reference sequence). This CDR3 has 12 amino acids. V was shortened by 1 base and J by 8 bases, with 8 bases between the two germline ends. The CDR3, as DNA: TGTGCCAGCAGCTTAGAGGCTGGAGAAGCTTTCTTT. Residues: CASSLEAGEAFF.

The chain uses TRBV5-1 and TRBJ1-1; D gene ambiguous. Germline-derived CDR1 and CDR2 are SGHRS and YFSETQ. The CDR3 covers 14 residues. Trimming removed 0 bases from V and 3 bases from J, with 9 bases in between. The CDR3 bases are TGCGCCAGCAGCTTGGACGAAGGGTACACTGAAGCTTTCTTT. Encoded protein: CASSLDEGYTEAFF.

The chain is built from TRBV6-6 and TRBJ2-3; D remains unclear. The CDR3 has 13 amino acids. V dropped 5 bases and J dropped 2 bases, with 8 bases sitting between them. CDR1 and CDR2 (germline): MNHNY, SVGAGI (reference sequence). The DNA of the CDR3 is TGTGCCAGCAGTAAGACGGTCACAGATACGCAGTATTTT. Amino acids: CASSKTVTDTQYF.

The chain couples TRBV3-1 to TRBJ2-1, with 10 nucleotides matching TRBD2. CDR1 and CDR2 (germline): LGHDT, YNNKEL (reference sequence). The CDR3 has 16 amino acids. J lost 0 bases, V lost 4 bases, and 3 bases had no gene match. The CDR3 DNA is TGTGCCAGCAGCCGACTAGCGGGCCGCTCCTACAATGAGCAGTTCTTC. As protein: CASSRLAGRSYNEQFF.

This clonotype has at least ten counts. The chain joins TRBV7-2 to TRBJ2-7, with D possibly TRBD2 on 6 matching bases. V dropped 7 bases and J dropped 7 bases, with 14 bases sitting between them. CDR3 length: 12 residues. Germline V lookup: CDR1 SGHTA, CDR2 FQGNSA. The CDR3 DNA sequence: TGTGCCAGCAAATCCGGGGGTTTGGAGCAGTACTTC. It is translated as CASKSGGLEQYF.

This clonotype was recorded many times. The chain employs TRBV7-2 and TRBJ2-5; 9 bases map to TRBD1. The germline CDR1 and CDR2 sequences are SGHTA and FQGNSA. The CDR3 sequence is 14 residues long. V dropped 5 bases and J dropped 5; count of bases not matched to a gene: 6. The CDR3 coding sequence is TGTGCCAGCAGCGTAATACAGGGGGCTGAGACCCAGTACTTC. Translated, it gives CASSVIQGAETQYF.

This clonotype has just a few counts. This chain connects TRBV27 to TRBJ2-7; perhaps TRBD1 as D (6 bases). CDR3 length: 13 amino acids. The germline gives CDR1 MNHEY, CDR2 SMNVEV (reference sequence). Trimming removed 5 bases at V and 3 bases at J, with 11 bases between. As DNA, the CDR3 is TGTGCCAGCAGTGAAGTAGGGGGCTACGAGCAGTACGTC. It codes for CASSEVGGYEQYV.

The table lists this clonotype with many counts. The CDR3 protein is CASSPGTGRMETQYF. Here the CDR3 DNA reads TGTGCCAGCAGCCCAGGGACAGGGAGAATGGAGACCCAGTACTTC. The J gene is TRBJ2-5, the V gene TRBV7-3, with 9 nucleotides matching TRBD1. The V gene's germline CDR1 is SGHTA and CDR2 FQGTGA. The J segment lost 5 bases and the V segment lost 5 bases, leaving 9 bases of the junction unmatched. CDR3 length: 15 residues.

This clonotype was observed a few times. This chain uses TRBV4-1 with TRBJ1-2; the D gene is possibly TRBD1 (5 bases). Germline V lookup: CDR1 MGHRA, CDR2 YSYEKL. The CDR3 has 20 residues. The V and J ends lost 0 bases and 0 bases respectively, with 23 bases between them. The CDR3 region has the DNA TGCGCCAGCAGCCAAGAAGGAGGGGTGACACTCCTGTTAGCTAACTATGGCTACACCTTC. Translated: CASSQEGGVTLLLANYGYTF.

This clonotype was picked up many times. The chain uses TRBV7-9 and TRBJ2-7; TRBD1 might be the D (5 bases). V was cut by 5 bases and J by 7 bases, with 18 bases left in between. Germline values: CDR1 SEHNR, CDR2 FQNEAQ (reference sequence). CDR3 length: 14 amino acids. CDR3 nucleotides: TGTGCCAGCAGCGGATCAATTGGGGCTAGAGAGCAGTACGTC. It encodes CASSGSIGAREQYV.

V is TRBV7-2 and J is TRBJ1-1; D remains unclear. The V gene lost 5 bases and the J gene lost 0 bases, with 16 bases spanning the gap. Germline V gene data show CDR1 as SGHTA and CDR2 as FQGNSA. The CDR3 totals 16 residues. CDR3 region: CASSPTSRRMNTEAFF. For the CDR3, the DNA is TGTGCCAGCAGCCCCACTTCCCGGCGCATGAACACTGAAGCTTTCTTT.

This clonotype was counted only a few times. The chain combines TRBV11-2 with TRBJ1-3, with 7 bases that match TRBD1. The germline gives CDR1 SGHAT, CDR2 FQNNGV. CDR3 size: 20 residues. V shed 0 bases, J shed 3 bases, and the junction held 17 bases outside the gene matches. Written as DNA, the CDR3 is TGTGCCAGCAGCTTAGATGCGTTCGGGCACGAACAGGGGTTTGGAAACACCATATATTTT. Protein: CASSLDAFGHEQGFGNTIYF.

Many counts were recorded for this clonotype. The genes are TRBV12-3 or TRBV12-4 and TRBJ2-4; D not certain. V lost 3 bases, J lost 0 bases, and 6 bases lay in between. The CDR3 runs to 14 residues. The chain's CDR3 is CASSFGLAKNIQYF. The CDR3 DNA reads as TGTGCCAGCAGTTTTGGGCTAGCCAAAAACATTCAGTACTTC.

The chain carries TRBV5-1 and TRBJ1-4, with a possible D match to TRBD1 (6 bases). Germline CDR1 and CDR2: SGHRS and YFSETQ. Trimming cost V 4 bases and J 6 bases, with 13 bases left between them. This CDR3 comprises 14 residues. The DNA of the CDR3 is TGCGCCAGCAGCCTGACGGGGGCGGATGAAAAACTGTTTTTT. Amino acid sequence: CASSLTGADEKLFF.

CDR3 residues: CASSLRDRDLGTPYNEQFF. In DNA, the CDR3 is TGTGCCAGCAGCTTACGGGACAGGGACTTAGGGACTCCCTACAATGAGCAGTTCTTC. The V call is TRBV7-2, the J call TRBJ2-1, with TRBD1 identical over 9 bases. The CDR3 has 19 residues. CDR1 is SGHTA and CDR2 is FQGNSA in the germline V gene. J gave up 2 bases and V 2 bases, and 13 bases lay outside the gene matches.

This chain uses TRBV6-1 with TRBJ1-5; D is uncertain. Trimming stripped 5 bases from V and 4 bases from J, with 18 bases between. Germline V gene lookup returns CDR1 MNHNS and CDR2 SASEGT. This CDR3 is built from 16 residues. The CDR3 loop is CASSKVRAGGNQPQHF. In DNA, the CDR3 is TGTGCCAGCAGTAAGGTCCGCGCGGGAGGGAATCAGCCCCAGCATTTT.